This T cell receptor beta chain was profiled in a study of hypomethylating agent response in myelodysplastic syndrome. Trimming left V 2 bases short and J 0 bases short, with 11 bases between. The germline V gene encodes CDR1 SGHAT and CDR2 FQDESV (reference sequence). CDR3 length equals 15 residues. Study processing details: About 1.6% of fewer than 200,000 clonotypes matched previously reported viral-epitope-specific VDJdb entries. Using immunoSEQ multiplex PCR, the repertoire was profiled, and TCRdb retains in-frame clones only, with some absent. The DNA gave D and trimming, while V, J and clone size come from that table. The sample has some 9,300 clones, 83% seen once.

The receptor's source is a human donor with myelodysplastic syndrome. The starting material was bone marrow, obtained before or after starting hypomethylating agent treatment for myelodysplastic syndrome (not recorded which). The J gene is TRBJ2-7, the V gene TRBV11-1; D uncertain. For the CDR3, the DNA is TGTGCCAGCAGCTTACACGGCAGCCTCTCCTACGAGCAGTACTTC. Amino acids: CASSLHGSLSYEQYF.